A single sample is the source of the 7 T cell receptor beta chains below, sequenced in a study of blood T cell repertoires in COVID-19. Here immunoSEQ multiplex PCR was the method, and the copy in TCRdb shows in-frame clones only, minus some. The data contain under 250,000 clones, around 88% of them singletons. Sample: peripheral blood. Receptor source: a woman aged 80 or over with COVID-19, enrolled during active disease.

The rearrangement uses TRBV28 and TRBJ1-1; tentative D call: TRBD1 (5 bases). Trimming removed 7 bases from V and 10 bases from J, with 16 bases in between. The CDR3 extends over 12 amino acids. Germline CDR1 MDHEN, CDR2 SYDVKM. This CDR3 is CASTATGEAAFF. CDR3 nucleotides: TGTGCCAGCACCGCGACGGGGGAGGCAGCTTTCTTT.

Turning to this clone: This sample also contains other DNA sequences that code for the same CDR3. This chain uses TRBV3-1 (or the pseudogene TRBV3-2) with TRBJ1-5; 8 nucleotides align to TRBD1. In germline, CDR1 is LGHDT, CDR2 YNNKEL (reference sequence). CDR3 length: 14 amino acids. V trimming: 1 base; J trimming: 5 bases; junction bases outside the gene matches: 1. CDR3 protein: CASSQGQGHQPQHF. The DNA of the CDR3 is TGTGCCAGCAGCCAAGGACAGGGGCATCAGCCCCAGCATTTT.

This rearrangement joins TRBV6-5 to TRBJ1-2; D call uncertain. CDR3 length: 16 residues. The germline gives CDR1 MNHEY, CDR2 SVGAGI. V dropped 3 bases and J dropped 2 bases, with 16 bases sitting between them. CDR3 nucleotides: TGTGCCAGCAGTTATTTCTCGGGAACGACCAACTATGGCTACACCTTC. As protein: CASSYFSGTTNYGYTF.

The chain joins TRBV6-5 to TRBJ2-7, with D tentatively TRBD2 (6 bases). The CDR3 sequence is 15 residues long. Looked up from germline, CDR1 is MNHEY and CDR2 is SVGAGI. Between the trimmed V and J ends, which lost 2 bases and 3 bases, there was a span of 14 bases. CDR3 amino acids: CASSYVPGGFYEQYF. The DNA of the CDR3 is TGTGCCAGCAGTTACGTCCCAGGAGGGTTCTACGAGCAGTACTTC.

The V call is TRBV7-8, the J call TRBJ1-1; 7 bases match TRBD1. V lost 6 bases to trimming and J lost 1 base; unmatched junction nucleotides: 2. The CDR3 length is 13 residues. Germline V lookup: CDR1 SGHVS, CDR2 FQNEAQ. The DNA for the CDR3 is TGTGCCAGCAGGGGACAGCCGAACACTGAAGCTTTCTTT. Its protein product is CASRGQPNTEAFF.

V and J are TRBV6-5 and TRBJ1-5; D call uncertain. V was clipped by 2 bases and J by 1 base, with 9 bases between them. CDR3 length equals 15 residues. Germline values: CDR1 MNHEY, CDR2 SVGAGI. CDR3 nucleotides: TGTGCCAGCAGTTACGCTGGGAGCAGCAATCAGCCCCAGCATTTT. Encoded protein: CASSYAGSSNQPQHF.

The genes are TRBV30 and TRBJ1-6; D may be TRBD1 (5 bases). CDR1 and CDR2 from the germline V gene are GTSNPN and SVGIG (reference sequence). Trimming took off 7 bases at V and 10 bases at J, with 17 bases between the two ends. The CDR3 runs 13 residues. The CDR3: CASRVGDMSPLHF. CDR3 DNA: TGTGCCTCCCGTGTAGGGGATATGTCACCCCTCCACTTT.